This T cell receptor (beta chain) derives from a study of technical replicates of blood from a handful of donors. Libraries were prepared by immunoSEQ multiplex PCR; TCRdb keeps only in-frame clonotypes and omits some of them. This repertoire shows more than 65,000 clones, about 94% found once; its top ten account for roughly 0.25%. Trimming removed 2 bases from V and 0 bases from J, with 17 bases in between. Germline V lookup: CDR1 MNHNS, CDR2 SASEGT. This CDR3 has 18 amino acids. This clonotype originated in a human donor in good health. Sequenced: T cells isolated from PBMCs. The V gene is TRBV6-1, the J gene TRBJ2-1, with a tentative D call TRBD1 (7 bases). Written as DNA, the CDR3 is TGTGCCAGCAGTGAACGGGCAGGGGGGTCGACCTCCTACAATGAGCAGTTCTTC. Translation: CASSERAGGSTSYNEQFF.